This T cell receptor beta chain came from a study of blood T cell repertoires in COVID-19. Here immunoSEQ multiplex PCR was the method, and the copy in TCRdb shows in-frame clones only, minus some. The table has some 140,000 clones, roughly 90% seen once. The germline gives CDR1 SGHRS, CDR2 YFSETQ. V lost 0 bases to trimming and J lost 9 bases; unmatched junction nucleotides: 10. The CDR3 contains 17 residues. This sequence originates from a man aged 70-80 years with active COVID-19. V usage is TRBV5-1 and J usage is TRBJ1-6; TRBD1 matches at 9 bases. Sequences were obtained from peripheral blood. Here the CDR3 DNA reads TGCGCCAGCAGCTTGGGGACAGGGGCCACGCTGGGTTCACCCCTCCACTTT. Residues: CASSLGTGATLGSPLHF.